Listed here are 32 T cell receptor beta chains from one sample, sequenced in a study of CD8 T cells in ankylosing spondylitis. TCRdb re-called the 5' RACE reads with MiXCR, one entry per CDR3 protein. This sample has roughly 130,000 distinct CDR3 sequences, with roughly 8% found just once. Material: synovial fluid, either unsorted or a sorted T cell fraction (not recorded which). These receptors all stem from a male donor with ankylosing spondylitis.

This clonotype was recorded at least ten times. This chain connects TRBV4-2 to TRBJ2-7; 8 bases map to TRBD1. J lost 2 bases, V lost 4 bases, and 10 bases had no gene match. Germline CDR1 LGHNA, CDR2 YNFKEQ. The CDR3 contains 16 residues. CDR3 sequence reads: CASSRERTGLTYEQYF. The CDR3 nucleotides are TGTGCCAGCAGCCGGGAAAGGACAGGGCTCACCTACGAGCAGTACTTC.

This clonotype was counted ten times or more. The genes are TRBV5-1 and TRBJ2-2; a weak D match, TRBD2 (5 bases). Germline CDR1 is SGHRS and CDR2 is YFSETQ. The length of the CDR3 is 13 residues. Trimming cost V 5 bases and J 4 bases, with 9 bases left between them. The CDR3 sequence: CASRKAGTGELFF. CDR3 in DNA: TGCGCCAGCAGGAAGGCGGGCACCGGGGAGCTGTTTTTT. The entire variable domain, with the rest obtained from reference TRBV5-1 and TRBJ2-2, is as follows: KAGVTQTPRYLIKTRGQQVTLSCSPISGHRSVSWYQQTPGQGLQFLFEYFSETQRNKGNFPGRFSGRQFSNSRSEMNVSTLELGDSALYLCASRKAGTGELFFGEGSRLTVL.

This clonotype was detected many times. V is TRBV24-1 and J is TRBJ2-1; 11 nucleotides align to TRBD2. The CDR3 runs 17 residues. CDR1 is KGHDR and CDR2 is SFDVKD in the germline V gene. J lost 8 bases, V lost 2 bases, and 10 bases had no gene match. The CDR3 region is CATSDSTSGTFRYEQFF. The CDR3, as DNA: TGTGCCACCAGTGATTCGACTAGCGGGACCTTTAGATATGAGCAGTTCTTC.

This rearrangement joins TRBV4-1 to TRBJ2-7, with TRBD1 matching 8 bases. CDR1 is MGHRA, CDR2 YSYEKL, per germline. V gave up 4 bases and J gave up 3 bases; unmatched junction bases: 5. The CDR3 runs to 14 residues. The CDR3 protein is CASSLFGQGYEQYF. The CDR3 DNA sequence: TGCGCCAGCAGCCTTTTCGGACAGGGCTACGAGCAGTACTTC.

As for this clonotype: A read error may account for a junction end that differs from germline. This chain connects TRBV9 to TRBJ1-6; the D gene is possibly TRBD1 (5 bases). This CDR3 spans 14 amino acids. CDR1 SGDLS and CDR2 YYNGEE come from the germline V gene. CDR3 sequence: CASSVGDPRSTLHF. The CDR3 nucleotides are TGTGCCAGCAGCGTAGGGGACCCACGTTCAACCCTCCACTTT. Combining the CDR3 with reference TRBV9 and TRBJ1-6 gives the whole variable domain DSGVTQTPKHLITATGQRVTLRCSPRSGDLSVYWYQQSLDQGLQFLIQYYNGEERAKGNILERFSAQQFPDLHSELNLSSLELGDSALYFCASSVGDPRSTLHFGNGTRLTVT.

This clonotype has at least ten counts. This chain joins TRBV6-2 or TRBV6-3 and TRBJ2-3; TRBD1 aligns across 8 bases. V was clipped by 2 bases and J by 5 bases; unmatched bases: 12. This CDR3 is 17 amino acids long. Looked up from germline, CDR1 is MNHEY and CDR2 is SVGEGT. CDR3 nucleotides: TGTGCCAGCAGTTACGACGGAGGGACAGGCGGAAAAGATACGCAGTATTTT. Residues: CASSYDGGTGGKDTQYF.

This clonotype was picked up many times. This chain connects TRBV30 to TRBJ1-5; a weak D match, TRBD1 (6 bases). The CDR3 is 13 residues long. The V and J ends lost 1 base and 7 bases respectively, with 11 bases between them. Germline CDR1 GTSNPN, CDR2 SVGIG (reference sequence). CDR3 nucleotide sequence: TGTGCCTGGAGTGGTGGGACAAGCCAGCCCCAGCATTTT. It is translated as CAWSGGTSQPQHF.

V gene TRBV10-3 combines with J gene TRBJ2-5; 11 positions match TRBD2. This CDR3 contains 15 residues. Germline V gene sequence: CDR1 ENHRY, CDR2 SYGVKD. Trimming took 2 bases from V and 9 from J; bases not matched to a gene: 8. The CDR3 is CAISEGLAGSSPQYF. DNA for the CDR3: TGTGCCATCAGTGAGGGACTAGCGGGCTCCAGCCCCCAGTACTTC.

This clonotype was counted at least ten times. The chain uses TRBV7-2 and TRBJ2-7; 10 nucleotides line up with TRBD2. Germline V gene data show CDR1 as SGHTA and CDR2 as FQGNSA. This CDR3 spans 16 amino acids. Trimming removed 1 base from V and 4 bases from J; junction bases left unmatched: 7. The CDR3 loop reads CASSLGGLAGVYEQYF. For the CDR3, the DNA is TGTGCCAGCAGCTTAGGGGGGCTAGCGGGAGTATACGAGCAGTACTTC.

This clonotype was counted many times. The J gene is TRBJ2-7, the V gene TRBV5-1; weak D call: TRBD2 (5 bases). The germline gives CDR1 SGHRS, CDR2 YFSETQ. The CDR3 has 14 amino acids. Trimming pared 6 bases from V and 0 bases from J, leaving 13 bases between. In nucleotides, the CDR3 is TGCGCCAGCACCCGATCCGGGAACTCCTACGAGCAGTACTTC. This sequence encodes CASTRSGNSYEQYF. Variable domain in full (rest from reference TRBV5-1 and TRBJ2-7): KAGVTQTPRYLIKTRGQQVTLSCSPISGHRSVSWYQQTPGQGLQFLFEYFSETQRNKGNFPGRFSGRQFSNSRSEMNVSTLELGDSALYLCASTRSGNSYEQYFGPGTRLTVT.

The genes are TRBV5-4 and TRBJ2-2; D unclear. Trimming took 3 bases from V and 9 from J, leaving 15 bases between them. The germline V gene has CDR1 SGHNT and CDR2 YYREEE (reference sequence). The CDR3 sequence is 14 residues long. The CDR3 spells CASSSGLNSWELFF. CDR3 coding DNA: TGTGCCAGCAGCTCAGGCCTCAACTCCTGGGAGCTGTTTTTT.

In this sample, this clonotype turned up many times. V gene TRBV20-1 combines with J gene TRBJ2-3; D unclear. Germline values: CDR1 DFQATT, CDR2 SNEGSKA (reference sequence). With 3 bases removed from V and 0 bases from J, the gap between germline ends came to 1 base. This CDR3 spans 11 amino acids. The CDR3 reads CSASSTDTQYF. CDR3 DNA sequence: TGCAGTGCTAGTAGCACAGATACGCAGTATTTT.

This clonotype was seen many times. The V and J genes are TRBV30 and TRBJ2-3; tentative D call: TRBD1 (6 bases). With 3 bases removed from V and 0 bases from J, the gap between germline ends came to 19 bases. Germline V lookup: CDR1 GTSNPN, CDR2 SVGIG (reference sequence). The CDR3 loop spans 17 amino acids. CDR3 nucleotide sequence: TGTGCCTGGAGGGAGCCGTGGACAGTCTCTAGCACAGATACGCAGTATTTT. It yields the protein CAWREPWTVSSTDTQYF.

The sample holds a few counts of this clonotype. This chain joins TRBV10-3 and TRBJ2-3; D might be TRBD2 (7 bases). The CDR3 sequence is 14 residues long. V was cut by 6 bases and J by 1 base, with 11 bases left in between. The germline V gene encodes CDR1 ENHRY and CDR2 SYGVKD. The CDR3 spells CAIRGGGGTDTQYF. The CDR3 DNA reads TGTGCCATCAGGGGGGGGGGCGGCACAGATACGCAGTATTTT.

Ten or more counts support this clonotype. The chain is built from TRBV15 and TRBJ1-1; the D gene is possibly TRBD1 (6 bases). Germline CDR1 is LNHNV and CDR2 is YYDKDF (reference sequence). The length of the CDR3 is 17 residues. Trimming removed 5 bases at V and 2 bases at J, with 21 bases between. The CDR3 sequence: CATSLRPRGRGNTEAFF. CDR3 nucleotides: TGTGCCACCAGCCTTAGGCCCAGGGGTAGAGGTAACACTGAAGCTTTCTTT.

This clonotype was counted many times. The chain uses TRBV12-3 or TRBV12-4 and TRBJ1-1; D possibly corresponds to TRBD1 (6 bases). V lost 3 bases to trimming and J lost 4 bases, with 9 bases between them. CDR3 length: 13 amino acids. In DNA, the CDR3 is TGTGCCAGCAGTTTTCGAGGGGGCACTGAAGCTTTCTTT. This codes for CASSFRGGTEAFF.

The table lists this clonotype with many counts. The chain recombines TRBV9 with TRBJ2-1; tentative D call: TRBD2 (6 bases). CDR1 and CDR2 (germline): SGDLS, YYNGEE. The CDR3 totals 15 residues. V was clipped by 3 bases and J by 7 bases, with 17 bases between them. CDR3 sequence reads: CASSGSGPSWNEQFF. CDR3 sequence (DNA): TGTGCCAGCAGCGGTAGCGGACCCTCTTGGAATGAGCAGTTCTTC.

A few counts support this clonotype. The V and J genes are TRBV28 and TRBJ2-3; tentative D call: TRBD2 (5 bases). The CDR3 loop spans 12 amino acids. Per the germline V gene, CDR1 is MDHEN and CDR2 is SYDVKM. V lost 1 base and J 8 bases, leaving 7 bases between the germline ends. The CDR3 is CASSLYRGTQYF. DNA for the CDR3: TGTGCCAGCAGTTTATACCGGGGTACGCAGTATTTT.

This clonotype has ten or more counts. The chain links TRBV20-1 to TRBJ1-2; a weak D match, TRBD1 (5 bases). V lost 0 bases and J lost 8, with 13 bases in between. The CDR3 contains 13 residues. From germline, CDR1 is DFQATT and CDR2 SNEGSKA (reference sequence). For the CDR3, the DNA is TGCAGTGCTAGAGATAGTAGGGGATTGGGCTACACCTTC. This sequence encodes CSARDSRGLGYTF.

This clonotype was seen a few times. The chain recombines TRBV6-5 with TRBJ1-1; D is ambiguous. The ends were cut back, 6 bases at V and 8 bases at J, with 10 bases in the middle. The germline V gene encodes CDR1 MNHEY and CDR2 SVGAGI. The CDR3 has 11 amino acids. CDR3 sequence (DNA): TGTGCCAGCAGACGCTCTGGGGAAGCTTTCTTT. It codes for CASRRSGEAFF.

This clonotype was counted between two and nine times. The rearrangement uses TRBV15 and TRBJ2-1; D may be TRBD1 or TRBD2 (5 bases each). The V and J ends lost 1 base and 9 bases respectively, with 13 bases between them. Germline CDR1 reads LNHNV; CDR2 reads YYDKDF (reference sequence). The CDR3 totals 14 residues. The CDR3 protein is CATSRGGELGEQFF. In DNA form, the CDR3 reads TGTGCCACCAGCAGAGGAGGGGAGCTGGGTGAGCAGTTCTTC. The variable domain in full, completed from reference TRBV15 and TRBJ2-1, reads DAMVIQNPRYQVTQFGKPVTLSCSQTLNHNVMYWYQQKSSQAPKLLFHYYDKDFNNEADTPDNFQSRRPNTSFCFLDIRSPGLGDTAMYLCATSRGGELGEQFFGPGTRLTVL.

This sequence joins TRBV6-2 or TRBV6-3 and TRBJ2-1; possibly TRBD1 for D (6 bases). Trimming took off 6 bases at V and 4 bases at J, with 7 bases between the two ends. Per germline, CDR1 MNHEY and CDR2 SVGEGT. The CDR3 loop spans 12 amino acids. In DNA form, the CDR3 reads TGTGCCAGCAGGAGGGGGTACAATGAGCAGTTCTTC. It specifies CASRRGYNEQFF.

In its sample, this clonotype was seen many times. CDR3 in amino acids: CASSPPGLAASGTQYF. In nucleotides, the CDR3 is TGTGCCAGCAGCCCGCCGGGACTAGCGGCCTCTGGGACCCAGTACTTC. The chain recombines TRBV7-2 with TRBJ2-5, with 11 nucleotides matching TRBD2. This CDR3 has 16 amino acids. CDR1 and CDR2 (germline): SGHTA, FQGNSA. With 5 bases clipped from V and 7 bases from J, the junction kept 12 bases outside the gene matches. The full variable domain, with the rest looked up from reference TRBV7-2 and TRBJ2-5, is GAGVSQSPSNKVTEKGKDVELRCDPISGHTALYWYRQSLGQGLEFLIYFQGNSAPDKSGLPSDRFSAERTGGSVSTLTIQRTQQEDSAVYLCASSPPGLAASGTQYFGPGTRLLVL.

This chain links TRBV5-1 with TRBJ1-4; tentative D call: TRBD1 (5 bases). The CDR3 length is 14 residues. Deletions cut 4 bases from V and 5 bases from J, with 12 bases between. CDR1 SGHRS and CDR2 YFSETQ come from the germline V gene. The CDR3 reads CASSTGRMNEKLFF. CDR3 bases: TGCGCCAGCAGCACGGGACGGATGAATGAAAAACTGTTTTTT. Filled out from reference TRBV5-1 and TRBJ1-4, the complete variable domain reads KAGVTQTPRYLIKTRGQQVTLSCSPISGHRSVSWYQQTPGQGLQFLFEYFSETQRNKGNFPGRFSGRQFSNSRSEMNVSTLELGDSALYLCASSTGRMNEKLFFGSGTQLSVL.

This chain connects TRBV4-3 to TRBJ2-2; weak D call: TRBD1 (6 bases). V lost 0 bases and J lost 3, with 11 bases in between. This CDR3 region has 16 residues. From germline, CDR1 is LGHNA and CDR2 YSLEER. CDR3 amino acids: CASSQETGIDTGELFF. CDR3 nucleotides: TGCGCCAGCAGCCAAGAAACAGGGATCGACACCGGGGAGCTGTTTTTT.

In this sample, this clonotype turned up many times. V gene TRBV5-1 combines with J gene TRBJ2-7; 8 positions match TRBD1. This CDR3 has 12 residues. Trimming cost V 1 base and J 6 bases; bases outside gene matches: 0. From germline, CDR1 is SGHRS and CDR2 YFSETQ. Here the CDR3 DNA reads TGCGCCAGCAGCTTGACAGGGGGCGAGCAGTACTTC. Amino acid sequence: CASSLTGGEQYF.

This clonotype was detected only a few times. The chain links TRBV20-1 to TRBJ1-6; 7 bases agree with TRBD1. The junction had 8 bases not matched to a gene; V was cut back by 7 bases and J by 8 bases. CDR1 is DFQATT and CDR2 is SNEGSKA in the germline V gene (reference sequence). This CDR3 has 13 residues. In nucleotides, the CDR3 is TGCAGTGGGGGGATGGACAGGTATTCACCCCTCCACTTT. Translation gives CSGGMDRYSPLHF.

This clonotype was recorded a few times. This sequence joins TRBV12-3 or TRBV12-4 and TRBJ2-2; D is unresolved. V lost 2 bases and J 1 base, leaving 5 bases between the germline ends. The CDR3 runs to 14 residues. This CDR3 reads CASSLYQNTGELFF. CDR3 DNA: TGTGCCAGCAGTTTATACCAGAACACCGGGGAGCTGTTTTTT.

This clonotype was seen ten or more times. This sequence joins TRBV11-2 and TRBJ2-5; TRBD2 matches 8 bases. J was trimmed by 2 bases and V by 5 bases; bases with no gene match: 13. CDR1 and CDR2 from the germline V gene are SGHAT and FQNNGV. The CDR3 covers 17 residues. CDR3 sequence (DNA): TGTGCCAGCAGCCCTTCAAGCTCGGGGGGGCGACAAGAGACCCAGTACTTC. Its translation is CASSPSSSGGRQETQYF. Looking up the rest from reference TRBV11-2 and TRBJ2-5 gives the full variable domain: EAGVAQSPRYKIIEKRQSVAFWCNPISGHATLYWYQQILGQGPKLLIQFQNNGVVDDSQLPKDRFSAERLKGVDSTLKIQPAKLEDSAVYLCASSPSSSGGRQETQYFGPGTRLLVL.

This clonotype was counted many times. V usage is TRBV20-1 and J usage is TRBJ2-1; 11 bases align to TRBD2. Looked up from germline, CDR1 is DFQATT and CDR2 is SNEGSKA (reference sequence). The CDR3 has 19 residues. Trimming removed 0 bases from V and 0 bases from J; junction bases left unmatched: 10. In DNA form, the CDR3 reads TGCAGTGCTAGAGATCCGGGACTAGCGGTATCGAGCTCCTACAATGAGCAGTTCTTC. Translated, it gives CSARDPGLAVSSSYNEQFF.

Only a few counts were recorded for this clonotype. This chain links TRBV5-5 with TRBJ1-6; 7 bases fit TRBD1. CDR3 size: 16 residues. Germline-derived CDR1 and CDR2 are SGHKS and YYEKEE (reference sequence). V lost 0 bases and J lost 7; bases outside the gene matches: 7. The CDR3, as DNA: TGTGCCAGCAGCTTGGGACAGGGAGGGTTCAATTCACCCCTCCACTTT. It translates to CASSLGQGGFNSPLHF. The full variable domain, with the rest looked up from reference TRBV5-5 and TRBJ1-6, is DAGVTQSPTHLIKTRGQQVTLRCSPISGHKSVSWYQQVLGQGPQFIFQYYEKEERGRGNFPDRFSARQFPNYSSELNVNALLLGDSALYLCASSLGQGGFNSPLHFGNGTRLTVT.

This clonotype was seen ten or more times. This rearrangement joins TRBV5-5 to TRBJ1-6; D is perhaps TRBD1 (5 bases). Trimming shortened V by 5 bases and J by 7 bases, and 7 bases separated the two germline ends. This CDR3 has 12 amino acids. CDR1 is SGHKS and CDR2 is YYEKEE in the germline V gene (reference sequence). In nucleotides, the CDR3 is TGTGCCAGCAGTTACAGGAATTCACCCCTCCACTTT. Translated, it gives CASSYRNSPLHF.